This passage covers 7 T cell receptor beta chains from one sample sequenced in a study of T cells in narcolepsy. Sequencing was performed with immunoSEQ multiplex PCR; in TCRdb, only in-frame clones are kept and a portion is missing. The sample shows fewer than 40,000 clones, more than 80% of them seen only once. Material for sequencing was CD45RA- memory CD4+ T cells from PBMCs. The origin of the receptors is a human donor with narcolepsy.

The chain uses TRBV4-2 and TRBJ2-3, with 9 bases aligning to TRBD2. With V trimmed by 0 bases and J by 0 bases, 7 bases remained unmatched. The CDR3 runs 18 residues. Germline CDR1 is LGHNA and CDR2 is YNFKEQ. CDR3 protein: CASSQEGTSGGSTDTQYF. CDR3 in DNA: TGTGCCAGCAGCCAAGAAGGTACGAGCGGGGGGAGCACAGATACGCAGTATTTT.

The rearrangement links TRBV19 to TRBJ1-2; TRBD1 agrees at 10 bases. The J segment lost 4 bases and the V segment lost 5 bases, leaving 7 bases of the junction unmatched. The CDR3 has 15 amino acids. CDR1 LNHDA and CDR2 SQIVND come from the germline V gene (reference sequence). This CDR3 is CASSVRQGASYGYTF. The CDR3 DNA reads TGTGCCAGTAGTGTCCGACAGGGGGCCAGCTATGGCTACACCTTC.

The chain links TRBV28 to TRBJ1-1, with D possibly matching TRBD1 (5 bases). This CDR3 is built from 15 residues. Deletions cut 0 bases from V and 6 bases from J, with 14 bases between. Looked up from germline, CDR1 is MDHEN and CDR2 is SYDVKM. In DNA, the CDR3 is TGTGCCAGCAGTTTATGGGGGGACCGACGACCTGAAGCTTTCTTT. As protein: CASSLWGDRRPEAFF.

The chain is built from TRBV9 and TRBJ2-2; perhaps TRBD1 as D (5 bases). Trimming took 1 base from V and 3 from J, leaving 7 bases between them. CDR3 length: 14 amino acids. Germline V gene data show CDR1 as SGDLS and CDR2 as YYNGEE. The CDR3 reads CASSVLGDTGELFF. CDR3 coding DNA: TGTGCCAGCAGCGTATTAGGGGACACCGGGGAGCTGTTTTTT.

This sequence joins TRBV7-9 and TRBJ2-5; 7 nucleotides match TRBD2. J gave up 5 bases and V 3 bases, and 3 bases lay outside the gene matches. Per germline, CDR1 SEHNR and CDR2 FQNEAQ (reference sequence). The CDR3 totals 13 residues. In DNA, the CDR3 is TGTGCCAGCAGCTTTGGGCGGGAGGAGACCCAGTACTTC. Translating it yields CASSFGREETQYF.

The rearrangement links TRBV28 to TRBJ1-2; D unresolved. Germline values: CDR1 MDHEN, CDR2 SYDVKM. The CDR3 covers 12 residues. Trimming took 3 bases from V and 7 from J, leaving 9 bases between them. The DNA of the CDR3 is TGTGCCAGCAGTTTGACGGTTCTTGGCTACACCTTC. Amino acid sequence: CASSLTVLGYTF.

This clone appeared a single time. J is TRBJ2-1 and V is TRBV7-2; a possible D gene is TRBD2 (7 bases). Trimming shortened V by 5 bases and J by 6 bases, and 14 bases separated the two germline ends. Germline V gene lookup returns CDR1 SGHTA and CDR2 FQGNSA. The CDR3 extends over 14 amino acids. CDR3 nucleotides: TGTGCCAGCAGCCCTCAGGGGAGGGTCAATGAGCAGTTCTTC. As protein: CASSPQGRVNEQFF.